This T cell receptor (beta chain) was sequenced for a study of CD8+ T cells in alopecia areata. RNA extraction was followed by reverse transcription into cDNA, which acted as the sequencing template. The table came from immunoSEQ multiplex PCR; TCRdb's copy has only in-frame clones and leaves some out. The repertoire holds some 180,000 clones, about 48% seen once, with approximately 10% in the top ten. Germline V lookup: CDR1 SGHDT, CDR2 YYEEEE. The CDR3 length is 15 residues. V was clipped by 4 bases and J by 8 bases, with 16 bases between them. A few counts support this clone. Treatment indicated: oral pan-JAK inhibitor, 5-10 mg twice daily.

The TCR originated in a human donor with alopecia areata. V gene TRBV5-6 combines with J gene TRBJ1-6; D not certain. This material consisted of CD8+ T cells sorted from blood, taken at week 24, from a patient treated with tofacitinib. The CDR3 DNA reads TGTGCCAGCAGCCTGGGTGGGGTCAGGTATTCACCCCTCCACTTT. It codes for CASSLGGVRYSPLHF. Combining the CDR3 with reference TRBV5-6 and TRBJ1-6 gives the whole variable domain DAGVTQSPTHLIKTRGQQVTLRCSPKSGHDTVSWYQQALGQGPQFIFQYYEEEERQRGNFPDRFSGHQFPNYSSELNVNALLLGDSALYLCASSLGGVRYSPLHFGNGTRLTVT.